This T cell receptor beta chain is drawn from a study of cytomegalovirus exposure and HLA in healthy donors. Study outcomes and limitations: A later analysis found first-cohort TCR clusters tended to co-occur in the approximately 120 validation repertoires. 164 TCR beta chains were listed as cytomegalovirus-associated.

The approximately 120-subject validation cohort, separate from the 666-subject first cohort, included the donors. Method: immunoSEQ multiplex PCR; TCRdb's copy keeps in-frame clones and lacks some. The sample has roughly 70,000 clones, 96% seen once. Of note for this clone: Its antigen is currently unknown.

This TCR was recovered from a woman between 18 and 29 years old in good health and CMV-seropositive. The sequenced material came from PBMCs.

The CDR3 nucleotides are TGTGCCAGCAGTGAGGATGGGGGGGACACAGATACGCAGTATTTT. It encodes CASSEDGGDTDTQYF. The J gene is TRBJ2-3, the V gene TRBV2; TRBD2 agrees at 7 bases. V lost 3 bases and J lost 2; bases outside the gene matches: 5. Germline lookup yields CDR1 SNHLY and CDR2 FYNNEI. The CDR3 extends over 15 amino acids.